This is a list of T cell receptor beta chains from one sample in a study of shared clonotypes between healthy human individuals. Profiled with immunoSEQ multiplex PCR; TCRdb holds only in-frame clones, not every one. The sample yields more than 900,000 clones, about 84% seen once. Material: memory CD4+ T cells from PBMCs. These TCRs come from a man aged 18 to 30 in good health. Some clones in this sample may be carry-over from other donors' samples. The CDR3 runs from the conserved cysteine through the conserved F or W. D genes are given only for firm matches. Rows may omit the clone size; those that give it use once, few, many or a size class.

cdr3_aa: CAISESVGTNGYTF
cdr3_nt: TGTGCCATCAGTGAGTCTGTGGGGACAAACGGCTACACCTTC
d_call: -
v_call: TRBV10-3
clone_size: -
j_call: TRBJ1-2

cdr3_aa: CASSLDRGGYTF
cdr3_nt: TGTGCCAGCAGCTTAGACAGAGGAGGCTACACCTTC
d_call: -
v_call: TRBV7-9
clone_size: -
j_call: TRBJ1-2

cdr3_aa: CASRAPGRTEAFF
cdr3_nt: TGTGCCAGCAGGGCACCGGGAAGAACTGAAGCTTTCTTT
d_call: -
v_call: TRBV28
clone_size: -
j_call: TRBJ1-1

cdr3_aa: CASSLGAGARYEQYF
cdr3_nt: TGTGCCAGCAGCTTAGGTGCGGGGGCTCGTTACGAGCAGTACTTC
d_call: -
v_call: TRBV7-2
clone_size: -
j_call: TRBJ2-7

cdr3_aa: CASSLGGARTNEKLFF
cdr3_nt: TGTGCCAGCAGCTTGGGCGGGGCGCGCACTAATGAAAAACTGTTTTTT
d_call: -
v_call: TRBV5-4
clone_size: -
j_call: TRBJ1-4

cdr3_aa: CASSVASPMGGELFF
cdr3_nt: TGTGCCAGCAGCGTAGCGTCGCCTATGGGCGGGGAGCTGTTTTTT
d_call: -
v_call: TRBV9
clone_size: few
j_call: TRBJ2-2

cdr3_aa: CASSQQMESIQYF
cdr3_nt: TGTGCCAGCAGCCAACAGATGGAGAGCATTCAGTACTTC
d_call: -
v_call: TRBV7-3
clone_size: -
j_call: TRBJ2-4

cdr3_aa: CATSRNSGSSYEQYF
cdr3_nt: TGTGCCACCAGCAGAAACAGTGGGAGTTCCTACGAGCAGTACTTC
d_call: -
v_call: TRBV15
clone_size: -
j_call: TRBJ2-7

cdr3_aa: CASSEAGANVLTF
cdr3_nt: TGTGCCAGCAGTGAGGCAGGGGCCAACGTCCTGACTTTC
d_call: -
v_call: TRBV6-4
clone_size: -
j_call: TRBJ2-6

cdr3_aa: CASRGDNYGYTF
cdr3_nt: TGTGCCAGCAGGGGCGATAACTATGGCTACACCTTC
d_call: -
v_call: TRBV2
clone_size: -
j_call: TRBJ1-2

cdr3_aa: CASSVPLQTLYGYTF
cdr3_nt: TGTGCCAGTAGTGTTCCGTTACAGACACTGTATGGCTACACCTTC
d_call: -
v_call: TRBV19
clone_size: -
j_call: TRBJ1-2

cdr3_aa: CASSPGTTLSPYNEQFF
cdr3_nt: TGTGCCAGCAGCCCCGGGACTACGCTCTCCCCCTACAATGAGCAGTTCTTC
d_call: TRBD2
v_call: TRBV5-4
clone_size: -
j_call: TRBJ2-1

cdr3_aa: CASSLPFRGKIGEQYF
cdr3_nt: TGTGCCAGCAGTTTACCGTTCCGGGGTAAGATAGGGGAGCAGTACTTC
d_call: -
v_call: TRBV28
clone_size: -
j_call: TRBJ2-7

cdr3_aa: CASSLGGSGANVLTF
cdr3_nt: TGTGCCAGCAGCTTAGGAGGGTCTGGGGCCAACGTCCTGACTTTC
d_call: -
v_call: TRBV7-2
clone_size: -
j_call: TRBJ2-6

cdr3_aa: CASSSRLGANEQFF
cdr3_nt: TGTGCCAGCAGCAGCCGCCTGGGGGCGAATGAGCAGTTCTTC
d_call: -
v_call: TRBV7-9
clone_size: -
j_call: TRBJ2-1

cdr3_aa: CASSKKAPRGLDTEAFF
cdr3_nt: TGTGCCAGCAGCAAAAAAGCGCCCAGGGGGCTGGACACTGAAGCTTTCTTT
d_call: TRBD1
v_call: TRBV4-2
clone_size: -
j_call: TRBJ1-1

cdr3_aa: CASSLRLAGGDFSGANVLTF
cdr3_nt: TGCGCCAGCAGCCTGAGACTAGCGGGAGGGGATTTCTCTGGGGCCAACGTCCTGACTTTC
d_call: TRBD2
v_call: TRBV4-1
clone_size: -
j_call: TRBJ2-6

cdr3_aa: CASSQQLSTENTEAFF
cdr3_nt: TGTGCCAGCAGCCAACAATTATCGACGGAGAACACTGAAGCTTTCTTT
d_call: -
v_call: TRBV16
clone_size: -
j_call: TRBJ1-1

cdr3_aa: CASSVAQTELFF
cdr3_nt: TGTGCCAGCAGTGTTGCGCAGACGGAGCTGTTTTTT
d_call: -
v_call: TRBV2
clone_size: -
j_call: TRBJ2-2

cdr3_aa: CASSPAVNYGYTF
cdr3_nt: TGTGCCAGCAGCCCCGCTGTCAACTATGGCTACACCTTC
d_call: -
v_call: TRBV7-9
clone_size: -
j_call: TRBJ1-2

cdr3_aa: CASTLRASGSNTGELFF
cdr3_nt: TGTGCCAGCACCCTTCGGGCTAGCGGGTCGAACACCGGGGAGCTGTTTTTT
d_call: TRBD2
v_call: TRBV7-3
clone_size: -
j_call: TRBJ2-2

cdr3_aa: CASSYKEVTPYEQYF
cdr3_nt: TGTGCCAGCAGTTACAAGGAGGTCACTCCCTACGAGCAGTACTTC
d_call: -
v_call: TRBV6-5
clone_size: -
j_call: TRBJ2-7

cdr3_aa: CASSPRGRRKGYTF
cdr3_nt: TGTGCCAGCAGTCCCAGGGGGCGCCGAAAGGGCTACACCTTC
d_call: TRBD1
v_call: TRBV28
clone_size: -
j_call: TRBJ1-2

cdr3_aa: CASSGRNYGYTF
cdr3_nt: TGTGCCAGCAGTGGCAGGAACTATGGCTACACCTTC
d_call: -
v_call: TRBV2
clone_size: -
j_call: TRBJ1-2

cdr3_aa: CASSLLRASEAFF
cdr3_nt: TGTGCCAGCAGCCTCCTGCGGGCTTCTGAAGCTTTCTTT
d_call: -
v_call: TRBV7-9
clone_size: -
j_call: TRBJ1-1

cdr3_aa: CASSQGRLPYEQYF
cdr3_nt: TGTGCCAGCAGCCAAGGGAGACTACCCTACGAGCAGTACTTC
d_call: -
v_call: TRBV14
clone_size: -
j_call: TRBJ2-7

cdr3_aa: CASSLADSFAGGPLHF
cdr3_nt: TGCGCCAGCAGCTTGGCCGATTCCTTCGCAGGGGGCCCCCTCCACTTT
d_call: TRBD1
v_call: TRBV5-1
clone_size: many
j_call: TRBJ1-6

cdr3_aa: CASSRGVFSEYQPQHF
cdr3_nt: TGTGCCAGTAGTCGCGGTGTTTTCTCAGAGTATCAGCCCCAGCATTTT
d_call: -
v_call: TRBV19
clone_size: -
j_call: TRBJ1-5

cdr3_aa: CASSSTRAETQYF
cdr3_nt: TGTGCCAGCAGCTCGACTCGGGCGGAGACCCAGTACTTC
d_call: -
v_call: TRBV7-3
clone_size: -
j_call: TRBJ2-5

cdr3_aa: CASTRQGGYEQYF
cdr3_nt: TGCGCCAGCACCCGACAGGGAGGCTACGAGCAGTACTTC
d_call: -
v_call: TRBV5-1
clone_size: -
j_call: TRBJ2-7

cdr3_aa: CASSSGTGRSNEQFF
cdr3_nt: TGTGCCAGCAGTTCCGGGACAGGTAGAAGCAATGAGCAGTTCTTC
d_call: TRBD1
v_call: TRBV6-4
clone_size: -
j_call: TRBJ2-1

cdr3_aa: CASSLGGTRAAQYF
cdr3_nt: TGTGCCAGCAGCTTAGGGGGGACTAGAGCGGCCCAGTACTTC
d_call: TRBD2
v_call: TRBV7-6
clone_size: -
j_call: TRBJ2-5

cdr3_aa: CASSELRQTPNTGELFF
cdr3_nt: TGCGCCAGCAGTGAGTTAAGACAGACGCCGAACACCGGGGAGCTGTTTTTT
d_call: -
v_call: TRBV10-1
clone_size: few
j_call: TRBJ2-2

cdr3_aa: CASSPNSGTYNEQFF
cdr3_nt: TGTGCCAGCAGCCCCAATAGCGGGACTTACAATGAGCAGTTCTTC
d_call: TRBD2
v_call: TRBV7-3
clone_size: -
j_call: TRBJ2-1

cdr3_aa: CASSSHWGRQVRGLSYEQYF
cdr3_nt: TGTGCCAGCAGCTCCCATTGGGGTCGACAGGTTAGGGGCCTCTCCTACGAGCAGTACTTC
d_call: -
v_call: TRBV11-3
clone_size: -
j_call: TRBJ2-7

cdr3_aa: CASSARDRGTEAFF
cdr3_nt: TGTGCCAGCAGCGCCCGGGACAGGGGCACTGAAGCTTTCTTT
d_call: TRBD1
v_call: TRBV9
clone_size: -
j_call: TRBJ1-1

cdr3_aa: CASSLSGTSGRPTDTQYF
cdr3_nt: TGTGCCAGCAGTTTATCGGGGACTAGCGGGAGGCCCACAGATACGCAGTATTTT
d_call: TRBD2
v_call: TRBV27
clone_size: -
j_call: TRBJ2-3